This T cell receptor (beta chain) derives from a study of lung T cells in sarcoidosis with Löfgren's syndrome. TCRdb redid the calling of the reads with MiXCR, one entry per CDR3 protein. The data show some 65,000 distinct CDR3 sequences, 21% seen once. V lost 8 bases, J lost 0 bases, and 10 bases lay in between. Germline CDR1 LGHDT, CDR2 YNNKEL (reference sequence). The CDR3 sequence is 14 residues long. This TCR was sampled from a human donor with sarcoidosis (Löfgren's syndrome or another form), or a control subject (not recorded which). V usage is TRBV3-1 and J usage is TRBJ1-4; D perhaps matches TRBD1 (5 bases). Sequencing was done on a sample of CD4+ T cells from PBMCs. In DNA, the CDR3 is TGTGCCAGCTCCCGACAGACAACTAATGAAAAACTGTTTTTT. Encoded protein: CASSRQTTNEKLFF.